This TCR beta chain was documented in a study of T-cell reconstitution after alpha-beta-depleted transplantation in children. Preparing the TCRbeta library involved the use of unique molecular identifiers. TCRdb fed the PCR reads into MiXCR, producing one record per CDR3 protein. The sample comprises 450,000 to 600,000 distinct CDR3 sequences, around 18% of which are singletons, and 3.3% rests with the top ten. The germline V gene encodes CDR1 SEHNR and CDR2 FQNEAQ (reference sequence). V lost 7 bases, J lost 6 bases, and 9 bases stayed unmatched. This CDR3 comprises 13 residues. This TCR derives from a human donor who donated a stem cell graft to a child with acute lymphoblastic leukemia. The input for sequencing was PBMCs from the stem cell graft donor, taken from the stem cell graft. The chain couples TRBV7-9 to TRBJ2-7; TRBD2 matches 7 bases. Here the CDR3 reads CASTLGGGVEQYF. The CDR3 region has the DNA TGTGCCAGCACCCTCGGGGGAGGGGTCGAGCAGTACTTC.